The 21 T cell receptor beta chains below all came from one sample that was sequenced in a study of neurological immune-mediated disorders (dated by TCRdb to about 2019). Libraries were built with 5' RACE. Sequencer: Illumina HiSeq 2500. In-frame beta chains were kept once TCRdb had trimmed the public reads at Q25 with fastp and called clones with MiXCR. One record per CDR3 amino acid sequence lists the most common genes and DNA. Recorded for this sample are tens of thousands of distinct CDR3 sequences; more than 3% of them occurred a single time. About 1.9% of the sample is taken by the ten largest. The material sequenced was CD4+ T cells from blood. The source of these receptors is a woman aged 40 to 49 with multiple sclerosis.

In this sample, this clonotype turned up many times. The V call is TRBV5-5, the J call TRBJ1-1; unclear D gene. The CDR3 sequence is 14 residues long. Per the germline V gene, CDR1 is SGHKS and CDR2 is YYEKEE (reference sequence). Trimming stripped 1 base from V and 1 base from J, with 8 bases between. Here the CDR3 reads CASSLRLGNTEAFF. CDR3 in DNA: TGTGCCAGCAGCTTGCGGCTCGGGAACACTGAAGCTTTCTTT. Filled out from reference TRBV5-5 and TRBJ1-1, the complete variable domain reads DAGVTQSPTHLIKTRGQQVTLRCSPISGHKSVSWYQQVLGQGPQFIFQYYEKEERGRGNFPDRFSARQFPNYSSELNVNALLLGDSALYLCASSLRLGNTEAFFGQGTRLTVV.

This clonotype was detected many times. V usage is TRBV20-1 and J usage is TRBJ2-7; possibly TRBD2 for D (5 bases). This CDR3 spans 15 amino acids. Germline values: CDR1 DFQATT, CDR2 SNEGSKA (reference sequence). Trimming removed 0 bases at V and 2 bases at J, with 14 bases between. CDR3 in amino acids: CSARDLTGYTYEQYF. The CDR3 bases are TGCAGTGCTAGAGATCTGACGGGGTATACCTACGAGCAGTACTTC.

In its sample, this clonotype was seen many times. This chain connects TRBV9 to TRBJ2-2; D gene uncertain. This CDR3 has 14 amino acids. V dropped 4 bases and J dropped 2 bases, with 9 bases sitting between them. Germline V CDR1 and CDR2: SGDLS, YYNGEE. DNA of the CDR3: TGTGCCAGCAGCCCACAAATAAACACCGGGGAGCTGTTTTTT. Its translation: CASSPQINTGELFF.

This clonotype appeared many times. V gene TRBV5-1 combines with J gene TRBJ2-1; 9 positions agree with TRBD2. This CDR3 region has 15 residues. V was pared by 3 bases and J by 6 bases, with 7 bases of the junction left unmatched. CDR1 and CDR2 (germline): SGHRS, YFSETQ. The CDR3 region has the DNA TGCGCCAGCAGCTCCGGGACTAGCCGGGGCAATGAGCAGTTCTTC. Its translation is CASSSGTSRGNEQFF.

This clonotype was observed many times. V is TRBV10-3 and J is TRBJ2-7, with D perhaps matching TRBD1 or TRBD2 (6 bases each). V was clipped by 10 bases and J by 0 bases, with 13 bases between them. CDR1 and CDR2 from the germline V gene are ENHRY and SYGVKD. The CDR3 totals 13 residues. CDR3 loop: CATRRDNSYEQYF. In DNA, the CDR3 is TGTGCCACCCGGCGGGACAACTCCTACGAGCAGTACTTC.

The sample holds many counts of this clonotype. The rearrangement uses TRBV29-1 and TRBJ2-3; TRBD2 aligns across 11 bases. After removal of 1 base from V and 4 bases from J, the junction contained 4 bases not matched to a gene. CDR1 is SQVTM and CDR2 is ANQGSEA in the germline V gene. This CDR3 spans 15 amino acids. The CDR3 loop reads CSVEADSGGADTQYF. The CDR3, as DNA: TGCAGCGTTGAAGCGGATAGCGGGGGGGCAGATACGCAGTATTTT.

This clonotype was counted ten times or more. The chain joins TRBV24-1 to TRBJ2-5; TRBD2 agrees at 7 bases. Germline V gene data show CDR1 as KGHDR and CDR2 as SFDVKD. The V gene end was trimmed by 9 bases and the J gene end by 0 bases; junction bases not matched to a gene: 0. The CDR3 has 12 residues. The CDR3 DNA reads TGTGCCACCGGGGGGGACCAAGAGACCCAGTACTTC. The encoded protein is CATGGDQETQYF.

This clonotype showed up many times. V is TRBV4-1 and J is TRBJ2-2, with D uncertain. V dropped 1 base and J dropped 6 bases, with 6 bases sitting between them. The CDR3 runs 13 residues. Germline values: CDR1 MGHRA, CDR2 YSYEKL. This CDR3 is CASSQGAPGELFF. CDR3 bases: TGCGCCAGCAGCCAAGGGGCGCCCGGGGAGCTGTTTTTT.

This clonotype was seen many times. The chain couples TRBV5-1 to TRBJ2-7; 8 positions agree with TRBD2. The germline V gene encodes CDR1 SGHRS and CDR2 YFSETQ. V trimming: 4 bases; J trimming: 6 bases; junction bases outside the gene matches: 9. The CDR3 sequence is 14 residues long. Here the CDR3 DNA reads TGCGCCAGCAGCCCAGGCGGGGGGAACGCCGAGCAGTACTTC. This gives the protein CASSPGGGNAEQYF.

This clonotype was observed at least ten times. The J gene is TRBJ2-3, the V gene TRBV7-3; possible D gene TRBD1, 5 bases. In germline, CDR1 is SGHTA, CDR2 FQGTGA. The CDR3 contains 13 residues. V lost 4 bases and J 7 bases, leaving 12 bases between the germline ends. DNA of the CDR3: TGTGCCAGCAGCTCAGAGACAGCCTATACGCAGTATTTT. Protein product: CASSSETAYTQYF.

Ten or more counts support this clonotype. The rearrangement uses TRBV7-9 and TRBJ2-7; D uncertain. Trimming removed 3 bases at V and 4 bases at J, with 10 bases between. This CDR3 spans 13 amino acids. Looked up from germline, CDR1 is SEHNR and CDR2 is FQNEAQ (reference sequence). CDR3 DNA: TGTGCCAGCAGCTTGGGTTTTTGGTACGAGCAGTACTTC. Its translation: CASSLGFWYEQYF.

A few counts support this clonotype. CDR3 in DNA: TGTGCCAGCTCACCGAGGGACGACCGGGGTTCACCCCTCCACTTT. Protein: CASSPRDDRGSPLHF. V gene TRBV18 combines with J gene TRBJ1-6, with TRBD1 as a possible D gene (5 bases). Germline lookup yields CDR1 KGHSH and CDR2 LQKENI. CDR3 length: 15 residues. V lost 3 bases to trimming and J lost 9 bases, with 15 bases between them.

This clonotype was observed at least ten times. This rearrangement joins TRBV2 to TRBJ2-2, with 11 bases matching TRBD2. This CDR3 contains 16 residues. Trimming cost V 6 bases and J 1 base; bases outside gene matches: 4. The germline V gene encodes CDR1 SNHLY and CDR2 FYNNEI. CDR3 sequence (DNA): TGTGCCAGCAGATCCCTAGCGGGGGGGAACACCGGGGAGCTGTTTTTT. Amino acids: CASRSLAGGNTGELFF. The complete variable domain, with remaining parts taken from reference TRBV2 and TRBJ2-2, reads EPEVTQTPSHQVTQMGQEVILRCVPISNHLYFYWYRQILGQKVEFLVSFYNNEISEKSEIFDDQFSVERPDGSNFTLKIRSTKLEDSAMYFCASRSLAGGNTGELFFGEGSRLTVL.

This clonotype was seen repeatedly, ten times or more. This chain joins TRBV11-2 and TRBJ2-3; TRBD2 matches 7 bases. V lost 3 bases to trimming and J lost 7 bases; unmatched junction nucleotides: 16. The CDR3 sequence is 17 residues long. The germline V gene encodes CDR1 SGHAT and CDR2 FQNNGV. CDR3 DNA: TGTGCCAGCAGCTTGGGGGTTGGCGGGGGACTCTCCTATACGCAGTATTTT. Protein sequence: CASSLGVGGGLSYTQYF.

There are many counts of this clonotype. The chain couples TRBV6-5 to TRBJ2-5; tentatively, D is TRBD1 (5 bases). The CDR3 is 15 amino acids. V lost 2 bases and J lost 5, with 15 bases in between. Germline CDR1 reads MNHEY; CDR2 reads SVGAGI. CDR3 DNA: TGTGCCAGCAGTTACCGTGGCAGGGAATGGGAGACCCAGTACTTC. Protein sequence: CASSYRGREWETQYF.

At least ten counts were recorded for this clonotype. This sequence joins TRBV10-3 and TRBJ2-1; possibly TRBD2 for D (6 bases). The V gene lost 5 bases and the J gene lost 3 bases, with 20 bases spanning the gap. The germline V gene has CDR1 ENHRY and CDR2 SYGVKD. The CDR3 has 17 residues. The CDR3 DNA is TGTGCCATCAGTCCCGGGACTGGAAAACTTCTCTACAATGAGCAGTTCTTC. It codes for CAISPGTGKLLYNEQFF.

This clonotype was observed at least ten times. The chain uses TRBV2 and TRBJ2-2, with D maybe TRBD1 (6 bases). The CDR3 consists of 16 residues. Trimming removed 11 bases from V and 1 base from J, with 20 bases in between. Germline values: CDR1 SNHLY, CDR2 FYNNEI. The CDR3 loop is CAASNKRGQNTGELFF. CDR3 coding DNA: TGTGCCGCCAGCAATAAGAGGGGACAGAACACCGGGGAGCTGTTTTTT.

This clonotype has ten or more counts. The DNA for the CDR3 is TGCAGTGCTAGAGAACAGGGGGACTACGAGCAGTACTTC. Its protein product is CSAREQGDYEQYF. The rearrangement uses TRBV20-1 and TRBJ2-7; 8 nucleotides line up with TRBD1. The V gene end was trimmed by 0 bases and the J gene end by 3 bases; junction bases not matched to a gene: 1. The CDR3 spans 13 residues. Germline V gives CDR1 DFQATT, CDR2 SNEGSKA (reference sequence).

In its sample, this clonotype was seen many times. The rearrangement uses TRBV5-1 and TRBJ1-5; D unresolved. There are 13 residues in the CDR3. Germline loops: CDR1 SGHRS, CDR2 YFSETQ. Trimming took off 0 bases at V and 1 base at J, with 2 bases between the two ends. CDR3 DNA sequence: TGCGCCAGCAGCTTGGACAGCAATCAGCCCCAGCATTTT. Translated, it gives CASSLDSNQPQHF. The variable domain in full, completed from reference TRBV5-1 and TRBJ1-5, reads KAGVTQTPRYLIKTRGQQVTLSCSPISGHRSVSWYQQTPGQGLQFLFEYFSETQRNKGNFPGRFSGRQFSNSRSEMNVSTLELGDSALYLCASSLDSNQPQHFGDGTRLSIL.

This clonotype occurred many times. The chain joins TRBV5-1 to TRBJ1-1; D unclear. V lost 2 bases and J 2 bases, leaving 10 bases between the germline ends. This CDR3 contains 14 residues. Germline V lookup: CDR1 SGHRS, CDR2 YFSETQ. CDR3 region: CASSLRQVNTEAFF. The CDR3 bases are TGCGCCAGCAGCTTACGGCAGGTAAACACTGAAGCTTTCTTT. Combining the CDR3 with reference TRBV5-1 and TRBJ1-1 gives the whole variable domain KAGVTQTPRYLIKTRGQQVTLSCSPISGHRSVSWYQQTPGQGLQFLFEYFSETQRNKGNFPGRFSGRQFSNSRSEMNVSTLELGDSALYLCASSLRQVNTEAFFGQGTRLTVV.

This clonotype was recorded many times. The chain uses TRBV20-1 and TRBJ2-5; D possibly corresponds to TRBD2 (7 bases). V lost 4 bases and J 5 bases, leaving 11 bases between the germline ends. Germline CDR1 is DFQATT and CDR2 is SNEGSKA (reference sequence). This CDR3 contains 12 residues. The CDR3 region is CSANRGGETQYF. The CDR3 DNA sequence: TGCAGTGCTAATAGGGGGGGGGAGACCCAGTACTTC.